The rows below give T cell receptor beta chains drawn from one sample of a study of blood T cell repertoires in COVID-19. Produced via immunoSEQ multiplex PCR; TCRdb's table is partial and in-frame only. The sample contains about 73,000 clones, 82% of which appear only once. Material for sequencing was peripheral blood. The receptors come from a woman aged 60-75 years with acute or convalescent COVID-19. Both conserved end residues are part of each CDR3. D genes are given only for firm matches. Size tells how often a clone was seen (once, few, many) or the class of an expanded clone, and some rows leave it out.

CASSPRTYSTGELFF,TGTGCCAGCAGCCCCCGGACTTACAGCACCGGGGAGCTGTTTTTT,TRBV7-2,NA,15,once,TRBJ2-2
CATAPAGAQKNIQYF,TGTGCCACCGCGCCCGCGGGGGCCCAAAAAAACATTCAGTACTTC,TRBV15,NA,15,NA,TRBJ2-4
CASSPARGVDEQFF,TGTGCCAGCAGCCCCGCCCGGGGGGTAGATGAGCAGTTCTTC,TRBV3-1/TRBV3-2,TRBD2,14,NA,TRBJ2-1
CASSLGQGSADTGELFF,TGCGCCAGCAGCTTAGGACAGGGGAGCGCGGACACCGGGGAGCTGTTTTTT,TRBV5-1,TRBD1,17,NA,TRBJ2-2
CASSDREGKTQYF,TGCGCCAGCAGCGACAGGGAAGGGAAGACCCAGTACTTC,TRBV5-1,TRBD1,13,once,TRBJ2-5
CASTLRGDEAFF,TGTGCCAGCACCCTCAGGGGGGATGAAGCTTTCTTT,TRBV6-5,TRBD1,12,NA,TRBJ1-1
CASSQPQSGGAFGDEQFF,TGTGCCAGCTCACAGCCCCAGTCGGGGGGGGCGTTCGGGGATGAGCAGTTCTTC,TRBV18,TRBD2,18,NA,TRBJ2-1
CASSSGTSFIGELFF,TGTGCCAGCAGTTCCGGGACTAGTTTTATCGGGGAGCTGTTTTTT,TRBV6-5,TRBD2,15,NA,TRBJ2-2
CSASSRESTEAFF,TGCAGTGCTAGTAGCCGGGAGAGCACTGAAGCTTTCTTT,TRBV20-1,NA,13,NA,TRBJ1-1
CASSLSGRGSPLHF,TGTGCCAGCAGTTTATCGGGGCGGGGTTCACCCCTCCACTTT,TRBV27,NA,14,NA,TRBJ1-6
CASSVRTDTEAFF,TGCGCCAGCAGTGTTAGGACAGACACTGAAGCTTTCTTT,TRBV10-1,NA,13,many,TRBJ1-1
CASSESTVSSGANVLTF,TGTGCCAGCAGTGAAAGTACAGTGAGCTCTGGGGCCAACGTCCTGACTTTC,TRBV2,NA,17,NA,TRBJ2-6
CASTPPGLRNTGELFF,TGTGCCAGCACCCCCCCGGGACTCCGGAACACCGGGGAGCTGTTTTTT,TRBV11-2,NA,16,once,TRBJ2-2
CASSAPDSIPYEQYF,TGTGCCAGCAGCGCTCCCGACAGCATCCCCTACGAGCAGTACTTC,TRBV7-7,NA,15,few,TRBJ2-7
CASSSGKTGVNTEAFF,TGTGCCAGTAGCTCTGGGAAAACAGGGGTGAACACTGAAGCTTTCTTT,TRBV19,TRBD1,16,NA,TRBJ1-1
CASSPSRVQSYEQYF,TGTGCCAGCAGCCCCTCCCGGGTGCAGAGCTACGAGCAGTACTTC,TRBV4-2,NA,15,NA,TRBJ2-7
CATGQGRDNEQFF,TGTGCCACCGGACAGGGACGGGACAATGAGCAGTTCTTC,TRBV24-1,TRBD1,13,NA,TRBJ2-1
CASSSRETQYF,TGTGCCAGCAGCAGCCGGGAGACCCAGTACTTC,TRBV5-5,NA,11,NA,TRBJ2-5
CASSVVGTSAGELFF,TGTGCCAGCAGCGTAGTGGGGACTAGCGCCGGGGAGCTGTTTTTT,TRBV9,TRBD2,15,once,TRBJ2-2
CASSPVGGPGNEQFF,TGTGCCAGCTCACCAGTGGGAGGGCCGGGCAATGAGCAGTTCTTC,TRBV18,TRBD2,15,NA,TRBJ2-1
CAITGGETGTQYF,TGTGCCATCACGGGGGGGGAAACGGGTACGCAGTATTTT,TRBV10-3,TRBD2,13,NA,TRBJ2-3
CASSESYRTGRTEAFF,TGTGCCAGCAGTGAATCATACAGGACAGGGCGAACTGAAGCTTTCTTT,TRBV6-1,TRBD1,16,few,TRBJ1-1
CASSPEGGYTQYF,TGTGCCAGCAGCCCCGAAGGGGGATATACGCAGTATTTT,TRBV6-5,NA,13,NA,TRBJ2-3
CASSLGSWRGPGANVLTF,TGTGCCAGCAGCTTAGGGTCTTGGAGGGGCCCCGGGGCCAACGTCCTGACTTTC,TRBV7-9,NA,18,NA,TRBJ2-6
CASSPSRGEQFF,TGTGCCAGCTCACCGAGCAGGGGTGAGCAGTTCTTC,TRBV18,NA,12,NA,TRBJ2-1
CASSAPGTAYNEQFF,TGTGCCAGCAGTGCCCCAGGGACAGCATACAATGAGCAGTTCTTC,TRBV28,TRBD1,15,NA,TRBJ2-1
CASSSGTGYEPQHF,TGCGCCAGCAGTTCCGGGACAGGGTATGAACCCCAGCATTTT,TRBV5-1,TRBD1,14,NA,TRBJ1-5
CASSSGTSFGNTEAFF,TGTGCCAGCAGCAGCGGGACCTCGTTTGGGAACACTGAAGCTTTCTTT,TRBV28,NA,16,few,TRBJ1-1
CASSVTGTSGGSSYNEQFF,TGTGCCAGCAGCGTAACCGGGACTAGCGGGGGGAGCTCCTACAATGAGCAGTTCTTC,TRBV9,TRBD2,19,NA,TRBJ2-1
CASSYGEASSYEQYF,TGTGCCAGCAGTTACGGGGAGGCTTCCTCCTACGAGCAGTACTTC,TRBV6-5,NA,15,few,TRBJ2-7
CASSYRGTNYGYTF,TGTGCCAGCAGTTATCGGGGTACAAACTATGGCTACACCTTC,TRBV6-5,NA,14,few,TRBJ1-2
CASSEDLLRDIQYF,TGCGCCAGCAGTGAAGATCTACTTCGGGACATTCAGTACTTC,TRBV10-2,NA,14,few,TRBJ2-4
CATSSPGHSNQPQHF,TGTGCCACCAGTAGCCCAGGACATAGCAATCAGCCCCAGCATTTT,TRBV24-1,NA,15,NA,TRBJ1-5
CAISGTESSYEQYF,TGTGCCATCAGTGGGACAGAGAGCTCCTACGAGCAGTACTTC,TRBV10-3,NA,14,NA,TRBJ2-7